This TCR beta chain emerged from a study of graft-versus-host responses after intestinal transplantation. In the study overall: Recipients across the board were started on anti-thymocyte globulin induction, then kept on tacrolimus and steroids for about 3 years. Study outcomes and limitations: Graft-donor T cell macrochimerism in patients accompanied high graft-versus-host to host-versus-graft clonal ratios in allografts. GvH clones appeared in recipient marrow, some first in ileum or blood.

Trimming cost V 3 bases and J 4 bases; bases outside gene matches: 5. The CDR3 length is 14 residues. Germline loops: CDR1 MNHNS, CDR2 SASEGT. Regarding this clone: The antigen is undetermined.

Profiling relied on immunoSEQ multiplex PCR, and the TCRdb table lists in-frame clones only, not all of them. This sample has about 66,000 clones, with 90% found just once. The input for sequencing was unstimulated CD8+ T cells sorted from spleen or lymph node cells, taken before intestinal transplant. This rearrangement joins TRBV6-1 to TRBJ2-7; 8 bases are shared with TRBD1. The clonotype comes from a human donor who received an intestinal transplant. CDR3 sequence (DNA): TGTGCCAGCAGTGACCCGACAGGGGCGTACGAGCAGTACTTC. Protein sequence: CASSDPTGAYEQYF.